A selection of T cell receptor beta chains follows, all from one sample in a study of blood T cell repertoires in COVID-19. The assay was immunoSEQ multiplex PCR, and TCRdb's table has in-frame clones only and misses some. The sample lists roughly 100,000 clones; 75% to 90% were seen once. The sequencing input was peripheral blood. Every receptor here comes from a woman aged 80 or over with acute or convalescent COVID-19. Both conserved end residues are part of each CDR3. The D gene is left open where the match is weak. The size of a clone is reported for some rows only, either as once, few or many, or as a class for expanded clones.

CASSVDRGRGKNIQYF | TGTGCCAGCAGTGTCGACAGGGGGCGCGGCAAAAACATTCAGTACTTC | TRBV6-1 | . | TRBJ2-4 | TRBD1
CASSWPGQGPADEQFF | TGCGCCAGCAGCTGGCCGGGACAGGGGCCCGCGGATGAGCAGTTCTTC | TRBV5-1 | . | TRBJ2-1 | TRBD1
CASSAPGQGSRGYTF | TGTGCCAGCAGCGCACCGGGACAGGGAAGTCGAGGCTACACCTTC | TRBV9 | . | TRBJ1-2 | TRBD1
CATSDFFEDTQYF | TGTGCCACCAGTGATTTTTTCGAGGATACGCAGTATTTT | TRBV24-1 | . | TRBJ2-3 | .
CASTYSRGYQPQHF | TGTGCCAGCACCTACAGCCGGGGGTATCAGCCCCAGCATTTT | TRBV28 | . | TRBJ1-5 | .
CASSLGLAGGNEQFF | TGTGCCAGCAGCTTGGGGCTAGCGGGGGGGAATGAGCAGTTCTTC | TRBV5-4 | . | TRBJ2-1 | TRBD2
CAIKVTGKRYYGYTF | TGTGCCATCAAGGTTACGGGGAAGCGATACTATGGCTACACCTTC | TRBV10-3 | few | TRBJ1-2 | .
CSASAGVYNTEAFF | TGCAGTGCTAGTGCAGGGGTCTATAACACTGAAGCTTTCTTT | TRBV20-1 | . | TRBJ1-1 | .
CASSQDGALYNEQFF | TGTGCCAGCAGCCAAGATGGGGCCCTCTACAATGAGCAGTTCTTC | TRBV3-1/TRBV3-2 | . | TRBJ2-1 | .
CASRLAYEQYF | TGTGCCAGCAGACTAGCGTACGAGCAGTACTTC | TRBV2 | . | TRBJ2-7 | TRBD2
CASSWGGATGELFF | TGTGCCAGTAGCTGGGGGGGGGCCACCGGGGAGCTGTTTTTT | TRBV19 | once | TRBJ2-2 | .
CASSQEADSGYTF | TGTGCCAGCAGCCAAGAGGCGGACAGCGGCTACACCTTC | TRBV4-2 | once | TRBJ1-2 | .
CATSDPYRGFGGETQYF | TGTGCCACCAGTGATCCTTACAGGGGATTCGGGGGAGAGACCCAGTACTTC | TRBV24-1 | . | TRBJ2-5 | .
CASSFGYGYTF | TGTGCCAGCAGTTTCGGCTATGGCTACACCTTC | TRBV6-5 | . | TRBJ1-2 | .
CASSFSGDGLGEQFF | TGCGCCAGCAGCTTTAGCGGGGACGGCCTTGGTGAGCAGTTCTTC | TRBV5-1 | . | TRBJ2-1 | TRBD2
CASSHAVSGANVLTF | TGCGCCAGCAGCCACGCAGTCTCTGGGGCCAACGTCCTGACTTTC | TRBV4-1 | . | TRBJ2-6 | .
CASSLRDSNYGYTF | TGTGCCAGCAGCCTCCGGGACAGCAACTATGGCTACACCTTC | TRBV13 | once | TRBJ1-2 | TRBD1
CASSFDSYNSPLHF | TGTGCCAGCAGCTTTGACAGTTATAATTCACCCCTCCACTTT | TRBV7-9 | . | TRBJ1-6 | .
CASSYYNSPLHF | TGTGCCAGCAGCTACTATAATTCACCCCTCCACTTT | TRBV27 | . | TRBJ1-6 | .
CASRLTPTEYNSPLHF | TGTGCCAGTAGACTGACCCCGACAGAATACAATTCACCCCTCCACTTT | TRBV19 | . | TRBJ1-6 | .
CASGIGTFNTGELFF | TGTGCCAGCGGGATCGGGACTTTTAACACCGGGGAGCTGTTTTTT | TRBV9 | . | TRBJ2-2 | .
CASSSGSRVGDEQFF | TGTGCCAGCAGCTCCGGGAGTCGGGTGGGCGATGAGCAGTTCTTC | TRBV11-2 | . | TRBJ2-1 | .
CASSSNWGRDTQYF | TGCGCCAGCAGCTCGAACTGGGGGCGTGATACGCAGTATTTT | TRBV5-1 | . | TRBJ2-3 | .
CASSKTGTDTDTQYF | TGTGCCAGTAGTAAGACCGGGACAGACACAGATACGCAGTATTTT | TRBV19 | . | TRBJ2-3 | TRBD1
CASSYSRWFTGELFF | TGTGCCAGCAGTTACTCGAGATGGTTTACCGGGGAGCTGTTTTTT | TRBV6-5 | . | TRBJ2-2 | .
CASSQLAGGRLDTQYF | TGCGCCAGCAGCCAACTAGCGGGGGGCCGGCTGGATACGCAGTATTTT | TRBV4-1 | . | TRBJ2-3 | TRBD2
CASSYVEGTNYGYTF | TGTGCCAGCAGTTACGTGGAGGGAACCAACTATGGCTACACCTTC | TRBV6-5 | . | TRBJ1-2 | .
CASRRHTGSNRDTQYF | TGTGCCAGCAGACGCCATACGGGTTCTAATCGCGATACGCAGTATTTT | TRBV2 | . | TRBJ2-3 | .
CASSLLSHTEAFF | TGTGCCAGCAGCTTGTTATCTCACACTGAAGCTTTCTTT | TRBV5-4 | . | TRBJ1-1 | .
CASSLRGQGLETQYF | TGTGCCAGCAGTTTGAGGGGACAGGGTTTGGAGACCCAGTACTTC | TRBV28 | once | TRBJ2-5 | TRBD1